Reported below is one T cell receptor beta chain. Its antigen remains unidentified. The CDR3 consists of 16 residues. J gave up 0 bases and V 1 base, and 6 bases lay outside the gene matches. The germline V gene encodes CDR1 LNHNV and CDR2 YYDKDF (reference sequence). In the PCR, 60 Vbeta and 13 Jbeta primers were used. Here immunoSEQ multiplex PCR was the method, and the copy in TCRdb shows in-frame clones only, minus some. The repertoire has over 150,000 clones, about 80% of them found once; the top ten carry roughly 1.3%. The entry originates in a study of cytomegalovirus exposure and HLA in healthy donors. Study-level background: Membership in the Caucasian-associated ancestry cluster was found for around four fifths of around 380 genotyped donors.

Study-wide results and limits: TRBV6-2, TRBV6-3 and some other V segments were excluded as indistinguishable.

The rearrangement links TRBV15 to TRBJ2-7; 7 nucleotides align to TRBD2. Material for sequencing was PBMCs. The receptor was derived from a woman between 45 and 65 years old in good health and CMV-seronegative. This CDR3 reads CATSRGNRDYSYEQYF. The CDR3, as DNA: TGTGCCACCAGCAGAGGTAATCGGGACTACTCCTACGAGCAGTACTTC.